The sequence of this T cell receptor (beta chain) was determined in a study of lymphopenia after photon versus proton radiotherapy. Method: immunoSEQ multiplex PCR; TCRdb's copy keeps in-frame clones and lacks some. This table has about 58,000 clones, 84% appearing once. This specimen consisted of peripheral blood, obtained from a patient treated with proton-based radiotherapy. This clonotype was sampled from a man aged 55 to 70 with pancreatic cancer.

DNA of the CDR3: TGCGCCAGCAGCCCGAAAGCCGGGAATTACCTTTCGGACTACGAGCAGTACTTC. Its protein product is CASSPKAGNYLSDYEQYF. This sequence joins TRBV5-1 and TRBJ2-7, with a possible D match to TRBD2 (5 bases). The CDR3 contains 18 residues. CDR1 and CDR2 (germline): SGHRS, YFSETQ. Trimming stripped 4 bases from V and 3 bases from J, with 26 bases between.